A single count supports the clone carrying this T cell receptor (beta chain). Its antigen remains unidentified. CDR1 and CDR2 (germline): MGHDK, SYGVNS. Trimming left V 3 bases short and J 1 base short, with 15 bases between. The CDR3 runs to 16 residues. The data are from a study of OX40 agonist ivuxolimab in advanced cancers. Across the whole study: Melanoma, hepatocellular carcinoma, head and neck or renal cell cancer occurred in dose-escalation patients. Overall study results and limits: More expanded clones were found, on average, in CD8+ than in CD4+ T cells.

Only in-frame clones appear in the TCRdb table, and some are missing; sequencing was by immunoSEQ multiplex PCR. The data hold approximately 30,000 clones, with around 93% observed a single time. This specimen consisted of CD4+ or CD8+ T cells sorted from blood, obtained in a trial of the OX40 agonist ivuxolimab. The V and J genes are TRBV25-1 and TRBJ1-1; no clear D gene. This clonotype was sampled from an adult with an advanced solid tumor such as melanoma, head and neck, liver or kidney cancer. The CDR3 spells CASSESPPAKNTEAFF. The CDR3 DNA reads TGTGCCAGCAGTGAGTCCCCTCCCGCTAAGAACACTGAAGCTTTCTTT.